This T cell receptor (beta chain) was profiled in a study of CD8 T cells in ankylosing spondylitis. As concerns this clonotype: What it binds is unknown.

Study-wide findings and caveats: Seemingly characteristic of ankylosing spondylitis blood was a TCR beta motif consisting of roughly 8 highly homologous variants.

V was trimmed by 7 bases and J by 5 bases, leaving 14 bases between them. The CDR3 runs to 13 residues. Looked up from germline, CDR1 is MDHEN and CDR2 is SYDVKM. Each CDR3 protein is one row after TCRdb ran MiXCR on the 5' RACE reads. The data contain over 200,000 distinct CDR3 sequences, around 16% of them seen just once; the ten biggest clones take up about 44%. The specimen was blood, either unsorted or a sorted T cell fraction (not recorded which). The chain couples TRBV28 to TRBJ2-5, with D perhaps matching TRBD1 or TRBD2 (5 bases each). This TCR derives from a male donor with ankylosing spondylitis. The CDR3 DNA reads as TGTGCCAGCAATTTTCTTCGGGGCGAGACCCAGTACTTC. It encodes CASNFLRGETQYF.